The present T cell receptor (beta chain) was sequenced within a study of OX40 agonist ivuxolimab in advanced cancers. Clones were sequenced by immunoSEQ multiplex PCR, and TCRdb holds only the in-frame ones, with some missing. The sample records about 12,000 clones, roughly 69% being singletons. CDR3 length: 13 amino acids. The V gene lost 2 bases and the J gene lost 4 bases, with 6 bases spanning the gap. Per the germline V gene, CDR1 is WSHSY and CDR2 is SAAADI. The TCR originated in an adult with an advanced solid tumor such as melanoma, head and neck, liver or kidney cancer. The sample consisted of CD4+ or CD8+ T cells sorted from blood, taken in a trial of the OX40 agonist ivuxolimab. The J gene is TRBJ2-1, the V gene TRBV10-2; D is perhaps TRBD2 (6 bases). The CDR3 protein is CASSEREYNEQFF. The CDR3 region has the DNA TGCGCCAGCAGTGAGCGGGAGTACAATGAGCAGTTCTTC.